This T cell receptor (beta chain) derives from a study of blood T cell repertoires in COVID-19. Across the whole study: Acute-phase and convalescent COVID-19 samples originated in the United States, Italy and Spain. PBMCs, B-cell-depleted T cells, or T cells provided the cDNA or gDNA that made up the material.

V was cut by 5 bases and J by 2 bases, with 12 bases left in between. The CDR3 spans 14 residues. Germline CDR1 reads SGHTA; CDR2 reads FQGNSA. How the authors handled the data: Amplification of reference gene primers was used by the study to estimate nucleated cell counts. TCRdb keeps only in-frame clones here, not all; method: immunoSEQ multiplex PCR. V, J and clone size are those of that table, while D and trimming were read from the DNA. The sample lists just under 350,000 clones, approximately 82% seen once, with 2.5% to 3% in the top ten. The V and J genes are TRBV7-2 and TRBJ1-2; D gene ambiguous. The source material was peripheral blood. This TCR came from a man younger than 40 with active or convalescent COVID-19. The CDR3 DNA reads as TGTGCCAGCAGCCCCTCAACAACGAACTATGGCTACACCTTC. Translating it yields CASSPSTTNYGYTF.